This is a list of T cell receptor beta chains from one sample in a study of response to subunit inactivated influenza vaccine. Each CDR3 protein gets one entry after TCRdb re-called the RT-PCR reads with MiXCR. This table has approximately 490,000 distinct CDR3 sequences, around 7.9% appearing once. The specimen was PBMCs from blood, collected around 25 months after vaccination. These receptors were obtained from a man aged 50 to 75 who received an inactivated influenza vaccine. Each CDR3 is given with its conserved first and last residue.

TRBV2,TRBJ2-5,CASRRTGVAGETQYF
TRBV11-2,TRBJ1-1,CASSFDGGEAFF
TRBV28,TRBJ2-7,CASSPGHQTYEQYF
TRBV11-2,TRBJ1-2,CASSSSAGLADYGYTF
TRBV5-1,TRBJ2-7,CASSLAGAVSQQYF
TRBV7-9,TRBJ2-7,CASSPISGSSYEQYF
TRBV4-3,TRBJ2-5,CASSQDFGAGIGTQYF
TRBV20-1,TRBJ2-7,CSANRLGGHYEQYF
TRBV4-1,TRBJ1-1,CASSVSVANTEAFF
TRBV6-1,TRBJ1-3,CASSQGGFSGNTIYF
TRBV14,TRBJ1-4,CASSRTGTGYSNEKLFF
TRBV2,TRBJ2-1,CASSDGLIPLVDEQFF
TRBV12-3/TRBV12-4,TRBJ1-3,CASRIGGNTIYF
TRBV27,TRBJ2-6,CASSFEGQGAFPGANVLTF
TRBV11-3,TRBJ2-2,CASSSPVGGDTGELFF
TRBV5-1,TRBJ2-5,CASSDPAGEPSPKYF
TRBV6-2/TRBV6-3,TRBJ2-1,CASSLLDLSYNEQFF
TRBV4-2,TRBJ1-6,CASSQARVHNSPLHF
TRBV12-3/TRBV12-4,TRBJ2-1,CASITGGSTYNEQFF
TRBV4-1,TRBJ2-5,CASSQIGETQYF
TRBV6-7,TRBJ2-7,CARFHRRDSTPYEQYF
TRBV7-9,TRBJ1-1,CASSPNAVGTEAFF
TRBV3-1,TRBJ2-3,CASSQGTWTDTQYF
TRBV30,TRBJ2-7,CAWSVLYGEQYF
TRBV29-1,TRBJ2-1,CSATGAGGNEQFF
TRBV11-1,TRBJ2-5,CASSLFRPRADPYQETQYF
TRBV11-2,TRBJ2-3,CASSLLTGGTDTQYF
TRBV11-2,TRBJ2-2,CASSLRRAGGTANTGELFF
TRBV20-1,TRBJ2-7,CSARDYIKGLSEQYF
TRBV6-2/TRBV6-3,TRBJ1-1,CASSPRQGARTEAFF
TRBV12-3/TRBV12-4,TRBJ2-4,CASSLVAGGLIQYF
TRBV7-2,TRBJ2-3,CASSEPGASTDTQYF
TRBV27,TRBJ2-7,CASSFSDRSNEQYF
TRBV5-5,TRBJ2-3,CASSLAGESDTQYF
TRBV29-1,TRBJ2-3,CSVLGTSGGRTDTQYF
TRBV20-1,TRBJ2-7,CSALTDYYEQYF
TRBV28,TRBJ2-7,CASRKAGTSSYEQYF
TRBV4-2,TRBJ1-5,CASSQGLTGTDSNQPQHF
TRBV7-9,TRBJ1-6,CASSLGKGGGNSPLHF
TRBV28,TRBJ2-7,CASSLHKWDGSYEQYF
TRBV28,TRBJ2-5,CASRRTGGSEETQYF
TRBV7-9,TRBJ2-7,CASSLAGGGGQYF
TRBV28,TRBJ2-7,CASSSRLAGPYEQYF
TRBV7-7,TRBJ2-3,CASSATTGRLVSTDTQYF
TRBV30,TRBJ1-5,CAWSVSNVDQPQHF